Sequencing of this TCR beta chain was carried out in a study of beta chain features in type 1 diabetes. Background on the study: The samples had 90 million to 130 million sorted cells examined in all.

V dropped 4 bases and J dropped 7; count of bases not matched to a gene: 7. Germline V CDR1 and CDR2: GTSNPN, SVGIG (reference sequence). The CDR3 runs to 12 residues. Regarding the study as a whole: TCRB CDR3s from Type 1 diabetes patients were moderately but significantly shorter in all four CD4+ subsets. Whether TCRB rearrangement is influenced by HLA type was left unresolved in this analysis.

This clone has only a few counts. Its antigen is currently unknown. Of the isolated RNA, all was reverse transcribed, and so the sequenced material was expressed TCRB transcripts. Sequencing used immunoSEQ multiplex PCR; TCRdb keeps in-frame clones, though not all of them. Altogether hundreds of thousands of clones are present, around 15% being singletons, with the ten largest covering less than 0.025%. The sequenced sample consisted of naive CD4+ T cells from blood. This TCR came from a man aged 18 to 30 with type 1 diabetes. The chain combines TRBV30 with TRBJ2-7, with 7 positions matching TRBD1. The CDR3 DNA follows: TGTGCCTGGAATCCCGCCAGGGGGGAGCAGTACTTC. Translation: CAWNPARGEQYF.